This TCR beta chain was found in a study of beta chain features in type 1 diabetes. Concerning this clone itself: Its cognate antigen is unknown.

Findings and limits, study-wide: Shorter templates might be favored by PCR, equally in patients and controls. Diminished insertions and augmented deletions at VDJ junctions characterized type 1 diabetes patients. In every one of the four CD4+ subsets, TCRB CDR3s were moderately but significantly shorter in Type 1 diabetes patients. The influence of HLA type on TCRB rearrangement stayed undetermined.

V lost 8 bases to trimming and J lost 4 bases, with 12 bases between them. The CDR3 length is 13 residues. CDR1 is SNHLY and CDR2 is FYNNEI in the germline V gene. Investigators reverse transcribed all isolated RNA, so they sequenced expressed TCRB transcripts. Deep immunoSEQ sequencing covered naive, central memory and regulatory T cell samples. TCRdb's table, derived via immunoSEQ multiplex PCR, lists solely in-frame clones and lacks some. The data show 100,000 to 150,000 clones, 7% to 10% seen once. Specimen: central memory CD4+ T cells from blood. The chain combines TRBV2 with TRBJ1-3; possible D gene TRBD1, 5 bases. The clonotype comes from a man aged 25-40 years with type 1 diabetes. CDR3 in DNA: TGTGCCAGCCACAGGAATCCCGGAAACACCATATATTTT. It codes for CASHRNPGNTIYF.